These 5 T cell receptor beta chains were sequenced from one sample in a study of blood T cell repertoires in COVID-19. TCRdb keeps only in-frame clones here, not all; method: immunoSEQ multiplex PCR. The table includes approximately 200,000 clones, about 88% detected once. The sample consisted of peripheral blood. Receptor source: a middle-aged man who had recovered from COVID-19.

The chain is built from TRBV6-6 and TRBJ1-1; possibly TRBD1 for D (6 bases). Germline V lookup: CDR1 MNHNY, CDR2 SVGAGI (reference sequence). This CDR3 contains 13 residues. Trimming removed 8 bases at V and 1 base at J, with 11 bases between. CDR3 nucleotides: TGTGCCAGCGCTATACAGGGGAACACTGAAGCTTTCTTT. Amino acid sequence: CASAIQGNTEAFF.

CDR3 loop: CASRTPGAGKETQYF. CDR3 bases: TGTGCCAGTAGGACACCAGGGGCTGGGAAAGAGACCCAGTACTTC. This rearrangement joins TRBV19 to TRBJ2-5; weak D call: TRBD1 (6 bases). This CDR3 is 15 amino acids long. Germline assignment: CDR1 LNHDA and CDR2 SQIVND (reference sequence). V was pared by 6 bases and J by 3 bases, with 17 bases between.

V gene TRBV5-4 combines with J gene TRBJ2-1; 7 bases are a match to TRBD1. Germline V gene sequence: CDR1 SGHNT, CDR2 YYREEE (reference sequence). V lost 2 bases and J lost 5; bases outside the gene matches: 10. This CDR3 region has 16 residues. As DNA, the CDR3 is TGTGCCAGCAGCTTTGATGCGACAGGGATGAACAATGAGCAGTTCTTC. It specifies CASSFDATGMNNEQFF.

The V gene is TRBV30, the J gene TRBJ2-2, with 9 bases identical to TRBD1. J gave up 7 bases and V 2 bases, and 11 bases lay outside the gene matches. Germline CDR1 is GTSNPN and CDR2 is SVGIG (reference sequence). The CDR3 length is 16 residues. CDR3 sequence reads: CAWSRHPGQGSGELFF. In DNA form, the CDR3 reads TGTGCCTGGAGTCGCCATCCGGGACAGGGAAGCGGGGAGCTGTTTTTT.

V and J are TRBV5-1 and TRBJ2-1; the D is unclear. The CDR3 totals 14 residues. V was shortened by 0 bases and J by 5 bases, with 9 bases between the two germline ends. Germline V gives CDR1 SGHRS, CDR2 YFSETQ. The CDR3 DNA sequence: TGCGCCAGCAGCTTGGGTTATCAGAACAATGAGCAGTTCTTC. It is translated as CASSLGYQNNEQFF.